The following is a T cell receptor (beta chain) sequence with its context. Its specificity is unknown. The CDR3 extends over 17 amino acids. CDR1 and CDR2 (germline): MDHEN, SYDVKM. With 5 bases clipped from V and 5 bases from J, the junction kept 12 bases outside the gene matches. Clones were read by immunoSEQ multiplex PCR, and TCRdb kept only the in-frame ones, dropping some. The repertoire holds roughly 90,000 clones, 81% seen once, with roughly 15% in the top ten. This entry comes from a study of PD-1 blockade in classical Hodgkin lymphoma. Every patient was affected by relapse after autologous stem cell transplantation, while exposure to brentuximab vedotin was not uniform. Patients reached a best response of complete response, partial response or progressive disease. Findings and limits, study-wide: Reported baseline diversity: healthy donors highest, relapsed/refractory patients lowest. The CD4+ diversity rise by C4D1 was clearest in complete responders. Reasons behind the repertoire differences stay unclear, perhaps disease activity or earlier therapy.

This receptor was taken from a human donor with classical Hodgkin lymphoma. The sample in question was peripheral blood mononuclear cells (PBMCs), obtained before the second cycle of nivolumab. The chain has TRBV28 and TRBJ2-7; 13 nucleotides line up with TRBD2. CDR3 coding DNA: TGTGCCAGCAGTCATTGGACTAGCGGGAGTTCAGTCGACGAGCAGTACTTC. Residues: CASSHWTSGSSVDEQYF.